One and the same sample provided the 8 T cell receptor beta chains below, sequenced in a study of blood T cell repertoires in COVID-19. The protocol was immunoSEQ multiplex PCR, while the TCRdb copy is restricted to in-frame clones and leaves out a portion. Of hundreds of thousands of clones listed, approximately 90% were seen once; the top ten hold roughly 0.26%. The sequenced sample consisted of peripheral blood. The receptors shown here come from a woman aged 18-29 years with acute or convalescent COVID-19.

The chain carries TRBV5-1 and TRBJ2-1, with D perhaps matching TRBD2 (6 bases). This CDR3 spans 12 amino acids. The V end lost 9 bases, the J end lost 10 bases, and 17 bases lay between the germline ends. CDR1 and CDR2 from the germline V gene are SGHRS and YFSETQ. The CDR3 DNA reads as TGCGCCAACGAAACGGGGGAGACGGAGCAGTTCTTC. Its translation: CANETGETEQFF.

The chain has TRBV4-3 and TRBJ1-1; 7 bases map to TRBD1. Trimming cost V 4 bases and J 1 base; bases outside gene matches: 3. This CDR3 region has 14 residues. CDR1 and CDR2 (germline): LGHNA, YSLEER. The CDR3 reads CASSLQGPNTEAFF. The DNA for the CDR3 is TGCGCCAGCAGCCTACAGGGGCCGAACACTGAAGCTTTCTTT.

The chain is built from TRBV9 and TRBJ1-1, with 7 bases aligning to TRBD1. This CDR3 has 16 amino acids. The V and J ends lost 0 bases and 8 bases, in that order; junction bases with no gene match: 13. The germline V gene encodes CDR1 SGDLS and CDR2 YYNGEE. In DNA, the CDR3 is TGTGCCAGCAGCGTAGGTTCGGGCAGGGGGATTGGGGAAGCTTTCTTT. As protein: CASSVGSGRGIGEAFF.

Only a few counts were recorded for this clone. The chain recombines TRBV7-9 with TRBJ1-2; the match to TRBD1 covers 8 bases. The length of the CDR3 is 13 residues. V gave up 3 bases and J gave up 9 bases; unmatched junction bases: 6. Per the germline V gene, CDR1 is SEHNR and CDR2 is FQNEAQ (reference sequence). CDR3 nucleotide sequence: TGTGCCAGCAGCTTCGGACAGGGAGGAAGCTACACCTTC. Residues: CASSFGQGGSYTF.

The chain joins TRBV18 to TRBJ2-7, with TRBD1 matching 7 bases. Germline lookup yields CDR1 KGHSH and CDR2 LQKENI. The CDR3 contains 15 residues. V lost 3 bases and J lost 3; bases outside the gene matches: 8. CDR3 residues: CASSPPRQGDYEQYF. CDR3 nucleotide sequence: TGTGCCAGCTCACCCCCCCGACAGGGAGACTACGAGCAGTACTTC.

This rearrangement joins TRBV24-1 to TRBJ1-1; 11 positions agree with TRBD1. There are 18 residues in the CDR3. The V gene's germline CDR1 is KGHDR and CDR2 SFDVKD. The trim removed 5 bases at V and 10 bases at J, leaving 20 bases unmatched. The DNA of the CDR3 is TGTGCCACCAGTGTCCCCAGGGGACAGGGGGGTTCTGAGAGGGGAGCTTTCTTT. Translating gives CATSVPRGQGGSERGAFF.

The CDR3 loop reads CASGRVRGSSPYGYTF. The CDR3 region has the DNA TGTGCTAGTGGACGCGTCCGGGGGTCCAGCCCATATGGCTACACCTTC. V is TRBV12-5 and J is TRBJ1-2; weak D call: TRBD1 (5 bases). V lost 6 bases to trimming and J lost 5 bases, with 22 bases between them. This CDR3 has 16 amino acids. CDR1 is LGHNT, CDR2 FRNRAP, per germline.

This sequence joins TRBV14 and TRBJ1-2; 8 nucleotides match TRBD1. After removal of 4 bases from V and 5 bases from J, the junction contained 3 bases not matched to a gene. Germline CDR1 reads SGHDN; CDR2 reads FVKESK. CDR3 length: 13 residues. The CDR3 DNA is TGTGCCAGCAGCCTAACAGGGGGGTATGGCTACACCTTC. This encodes CASSLTGGYGYTF.